The entry below describes one TCR beta chain. The table came from immunoSEQ multiplex PCR; TCRdb's copy has only in-frame clones and leaves some out. The table records 40,000 or so clones, approximately 92% of them present only once. These data come from a study of T cell changes during pregnancy in multiple sclerosis. The germline V gene encodes CDR1 SGDLS and CDR2 YYNGEE. With 0 bases clipped from V and 4 bases from J, the junction kept 4 bases outside the gene matches. The CDR3 contains 17 residues. This chain links TRBV9 with TRBJ2-1; 13 bases map to TRBD2. This receptor was identified in a female donor with multiple sclerosis, enrolled in a pregnancy study. The sequencing here drew on CD8+ T cells from peripheral blood mononuclear cells, taken in the first trimester of pregnancy. The CDR3 nucleotides are TGTGCCAGCAGCGTAGAGGGACTAGCGGGGACATACAATGAGCAGTTCTTC. Translation gives CASSVEGLAGTYNEQFF.